The 30 T cell receptor beta chains given below trace back to one sample, sequenced in a study of blood T cells in healthy people across ages. Sample-barcoded 5' priming and a J-beta primer mix drove a second PCR of about 7 to 12 cycles. TCRdb ran MiXCR on the 5' RACE reads and lists one entry per CDR3 protein. The sample lists around 1,500,000 distinct CDR3 sequences, roughly 45% occurring once. The sequencing sample was made of blood. The receptors were sampled from a woman between 18 and 29 years old in good health.

This clonotype came up a few times. This chain uses TRBV29-1 with TRBJ2-1, with 10 bases aligning to TRBD2. Germline trimming cut 6 bases from V and 8 bases from J; bases unmatched to any gene: 13. The CDR3 is made up of 15 amino acids. Germline V gene lookup returns CDR1 SQVTM and CDR2 ANQGSEA. For the CDR3, the DNA is TGCAGCGTCTCCGGGACTAGCGAAACGGCCGATGAGCAGTTCTTC. Its protein product is CSVSGTSETADEQFF.

This chain connects TRBV6-6 to TRBJ1-4; D unresolved. The CDR3 is 14 amino acids. Germline V gene sequence: CDR1 MNHNY, CDR2 SVGAGI (reference sequence). With 1 base removed from V and 8 bases from J, the gap between germline ends came to 11 bases. The CDR3 here is CASSYWRVREKLFF. Here the CDR3 DNA reads TGTGCCAGCAGTTACTGGAGGGTTCGGGAAAAACTGTTTTTT.

The J gene is TRBJ1-4, the V gene TRBV7-9; 7 bases line up with TRBD1. Germline CDR1 is SEHNR and CDR2 is FQNEAQ (reference sequence). Losses at the gene ends were 6 bases for V and 5 bases for J; bases not matched to a gene: 12. The CDR3 spans 16 residues. This CDR3 is CASSRRQGPSNEKLFF. The DNA of the CDR3 is TGTGCCAGCAGTCGCCGACAGGGCCCGTCCAATGAAAAACTGTTTTTT. The complete variable domain, with remaining parts taken from reference TRBV7-9 and TRBJ1-4, reads DTGVSQNPRHKITKRGQNVTFRCDPISEHNRLYWYRQTLGQGPEFLTYFQNEAQLEKSRLLSDRFSAERPKGSFSTLEIQRTEQGDSAMYLCASSRRQGPSNEKLFFGSGTQLSVL.

V is TRBV27 and J is TRBJ2-1; TRBD1 matches at 10 bases. The CDR3 is 16 residues long. With 11 bases clipped from V and 8 bases from J, the junction kept 18 bases outside the gene matches. Germline-derived CDR1 and CDR2 are MNHEY and SMNVEV (reference sequence). Here the CDR3 reads CASRREGQGFEYEQFF. The CDR3 nucleotides read TGTGCCTCCAGGAGGGAGGGACAGGGGTTTGAATATGAGCAGTTCTTC.

This chain uses TRBV5-6 with TRBJ2-3; D unresolved. The germline V and J ends were trimmed by 0 bases and 7 bases, with 12 bases remaining between them. CDR3 length: 14 residues. In germline, CDR1 is SGHDT, CDR2 YYEEEE. The CDR3 sequence: CASSLVESHNTQYF. CDR3 DNA sequence: TGTGCCAGCAGCTTGGTGGAGTCCCACAATACGCAGTATTTT.

The chain has TRBV4-1 and TRBJ2-5; weak D call: TRBD1 (5 bases). Trimming left V 0 bases short and J 11 bases short, with 16 bases between. The CDR3 loop spans 14 amino acids. Germline values: CDR1 MGHRA, CDR2 YSYEKL. This CDR3 reads CASSQDPLGDEQYF. CDR3 DNA: TGCGCCAGCAGCCAAGACCCGCTAGGGGATGAGCAGTACTTC.

The chain is built from TRBV3-1 and TRBJ1-3, with 9 nucleotides matching TRBD1. Germline CDR1 and CDR2: LGHDT and YNNKEL (reference sequence). The CDR3 sequence is 16 residues long. Germline trimming cut 2 bases from V and 2 bases from J; bases unmatched to any gene: 4. The CDR3 coding sequence is TGTGCCAGCAGCCAACTGGGACAGGGCCCTGGAAACACCATATATTTT. Its translation: CASSQLGQGPGNTIYF.

The V gene is TRBV7-9, the J gene TRBJ2-1; 7 bases map to TRBD1. Germline values: CDR1 SEHNR, CDR2 FQNEAQ (reference sequence). V shed 5 bases and J 7 bases; nucleotides not matched to a gene: 8. The CDR3 has 14 amino acids. The DNA for the CDR3 is TGTGCCAGCAGCCCTGGACAGGTTAGAAATGAGCAGTTCTTC. Translated, it gives CASSPGQVRNEQFF.

There are many counts of this clonotype. V usage is TRBV10-3 and J usage is TRBJ2-5; TRBD1 matches at 8 bases. The CDR3 sequence is 13 residues long. Germline assignment: CDR1 ENHRY and CDR2 SYGVKD. Germline trimming cut 6 bases from V and 4 bases from J; bases unmatched to any gene: 4. For the CDR3, the DNA is TGTGCCATCAGAGGACAGGGAGTAGAGACCCAGTACTTC. This gives the protein CAIRGQGVETQYF.

V usage is TRBV14 and J usage is TRBJ1-2; D unclear. Germline V gene lookup returns CDR1 SGHDN and CDR2 FVKESK. Trimming took 3 bases from V and 8 from J, leaving 13 bases between them. This CDR3 has 13 amino acids. For the CDR3, the DNA is TGTGCCAGCAGCCACCAGGTCATGGGAGGCTACACCTTC. It translates to CASSHQVMGGYTF.

In its sample, this clonotype was seen a few times. The chain carries TRBV6-5 and TRBJ2-5, with D tentatively TRBD1 or TRBD2 (5 bases each). V gave up 7 bases and J gave up 4 bases, with 19 bases separating them. The CDR3 contains 15 residues. CDR1 and CDR2 from the germline V gene are MNHEY and SVGAGI. The CDR3 nucleotides read TGTGCCAGCACTCCCGGGGTCGGGGCTGGAGAGACCCAGTACTTC. Encoded protein: CASTPGVGAGETQYF.

This clonotype was detected a few times. The V gene is TRBV5-1, the J gene TRBJ2-5; 7 nucleotides agree with TRBD2. Germline CDR1 reads SGHRS; CDR2 reads YFSETQ. Losses at the gene ends were 4 bases for V and 5 bases for J; bases not matched to a gene: 5. The CDR3 covers 13 residues. CDR3 region: CASSGLAVETQYF. DNA for the CDR3: TGCGCCAGCAGCGGCCTAGCGGTTGAGACCCAGTACTTC.

The V gene is TRBV20-1, the J gene TRBJ2-7; D ambiguous. V was clipped by 6 bases and J by 0 bases, with 15 bases between them. The CDR3 consists of 14 residues. Germline loops: CDR1 DFQATT, CDR2 SNEGSKA (reference sequence). CDR3 DNA: TGCAGTGCAGCTCAGGTTTTCCCCTCCTACGAGCAGTACTTC. This sequence encodes CSAAQVFPSYEQYF.

The V call is TRBV20-1, the J call TRBJ2-3; D is perhaps TRBD1 or TRBD2 (5 bases each). Germline CDR1 reads DFQATT; CDR2 reads SNEGSKA (reference sequence). With 3 bases removed from V and 0 bases from J, the gap between germline ends came to 19 bases. The CDR3 loop spans 17 amino acids. In nucleotides, the CDR3 is TGCAGTGCTAGCCCCCTTGAGGGGCGGGCGAGCACAGATACGCAGTATTTT. This gives the protein CSASPLEGRASTDTQYF.

This clonotype was counted a few times. The V call is TRBV27, the J call TRBJ1-1; TRBD1 aligns across 9 bases. V lost 10 bases and J lost 4; bases outside the gene matches: 7. The CDR3 is 13 amino acids. Germline V lookup: CDR1 MNHEY, CDR2 SMNVEV (reference sequence). CDR3 residues: CATSRDRVTEAFF. CDR3 in DNA: TGTGCCACAAGCCGGGACAGGGTCACTGAAGCTTTCTTT.

Comments on this clonotype: The junction departs from germline at one end; a sequencing error may be responsible. The chain uses TRBV7-9 and TRBJ2-1, with TRBD1 identical over 7 bases. CDR3 length: 13 residues. The germline V gene has CDR1 SEHNR and CDR2 FQNEAQ (reference sequence). The CDR3 sequence: CASSGDSDNEQFF. The CDR3 region has the DNA TGTGCCAGCAGTGGGGACAGCGACAATGAGCAGTTCTTT.

Only one count was recorded for this clonotype. The chain links TRBV11-2 to TRBJ2-1; TRBD2 aligns across 11 bases. The germline V gene encodes CDR1 SGHAT and CDR2 FQNNGV. V was clipped by 8 bases and J by 10 bases; unmatched bases: 16. The CDR3 has 16 residues. Here the CDR3 reads CASAGPIAGGVSEQFF. The DNA of the CDR3 is TGTGCCAGCGCCGGTCCCATAGCGGGAGGGGTGAGCGAGCAGTTCTTC.

The table lists this clonotype with a few counts. The rearrangement uses TRBV7-2 and TRBJ2-7, with TRBD2 identical over 8 bases. V was pared by 1 base and J by 3 bases, with 5 bases of the junction left unmatched. Germline CDR1 and CDR2: SGHTA and FQGNSA. This CDR3 is built from 15 residues. CDR3 DNA: TGTGCCAGCAGCTTAGTTTGGCGGGAGGACTACGAGCAGTACTTC. Amino acid sequence: CASSLVWREDYEQYF.

V usage is TRBV12-3 or TRBV12-4 and J usage is TRBJ1-1, with D perhaps TRBD1 (5 bases). Trimming left V 7 bases short and J 1 base short, with 16 bases between. The length of the CDR3 is 15 residues. The DNA for the CDR3 is TGTGCCAGCACCAACCAGGGCGGAGGGAACACTGAAGCTTTCTTT. Translating gives CASTNQGGGNTEAFF.

The V gene is TRBV12-3 or TRBV12-4, the J gene TRBJ2-1; D remains unclear. Deletions cut 8 bases from V and 0 bases from J, with 11 bases between. The CDR3 has 14 amino acids. The CDR3 region is CASAIDISYNEQFF. Here the CDR3 DNA reads TGTGCCAGCGCTATCGACATCTCCTACAATGAGCAGTTCTTC.

This clonotype was counted only a few times. This chain uses TRBV5-1 with TRBJ2-1; 9 bases agree with TRBD2. Germline V CDR1 and CDR2: SGHRS, YFSETQ. V shed 4 bases, J shed 5 bases, and the junction held 10 bases outside the gene matches. CDR3 size: 16 residues. CDR3 bases: TGCGCCAGCAGCCCTGGAGTCCTAGCGGGGCACAATGAGCAGTTCTTC. Amino acids: CASSPGVLAGHNEQFF.

This rearrangement joins TRBV7-2 to TRBJ2-5; 7 nucleotides match TRBD1. V trimming: 5 bases; J trimming: 3 bases; junction bases outside the gene matches: 3. CDR3 length: 13 residues. Germline CDR1 SGHTA, CDR2 FQGNSA. The CDR3: CASSADRKETQYF. In nucleotides, the CDR3 is TGTGCCAGCAGCGCGGACAGGAAAGAGACCCAGTACTTC.

This clonotype came up a few times. The gene calls are TRBV6-2 or TRBV6-3 and TRBJ2-7, with D tentatively TRBD1 (6 bases). V was trimmed by 6 bases and J by 1 base, leaving 16 bases between them. The germline V gene has CDR1 MNHEY and CDR2 SVGEGT. The length of the CDR3 is 15 residues. CDR3 DNA: TGTGCCAGCAGCGTTTGGGCAGGGGATTCCTACGAGCAGTACTTC. Amino acid sequence: CASSVWAGDSYEQYF.

This clonotype was observed a few times. The chain couples TRBV5-4 to TRBJ2-1; D remains unclear. CDR1 is SGHNT, CDR2 YYREEE, per germline (reference sequence). The V gene lost 3 bases and the J gene lost 5 bases, with 12 bases spanning the gap. This CDR3 comprises 14 residues. CDR3 in DNA: TGTGCCAGCAGCTCCTCGATAGCTAACAATGAGCAGTTCTTC. This encodes CASSSSIANNEQFF. Filled out from reference TRBV5-4 and TRBJ2-1, the complete variable domain reads ETGVTQSPTHLIKTRGQQVTLRCSSQSGHNTVSWYQQALGQGPQFIFQYYREEENGRGNFPPRFSGLQFPNYSSELNVNALELDDSALYLCASSSSIANNEQFFGPGTRLTVL.

V gene TRBV7-8 combines with J gene TRBJ1-1; 7 bases match TRBD1. The CDR3 loop spans 17 amino acids. Germline V gene data show CDR1 as SGHVS and CDR2 as FQNEAQ. J was trimmed by 8 bases and V by 2 bases; bases with no gene match: 17. This CDR3 reads CASSLWGLGQESREAFF. Here the CDR3 DNA reads TGTGCCAGCAGCTTATGGGGACTCGGACAGGAAAGCAGGGAAGCTTTCTTT.

Remarks on this clonotype: This may come from a read error, since a much larger clone is one base off. The V gene is TRBV27, the J gene TRBJ2-1; possible D gene TRBD2, 5 bases. Germline V gene sequence: CDR1 MNHEY, CDR2 SMNVEV (reference sequence). The CDR3 is made up of 16 amino acids. The CDR3 sequence is CAGSLESPDYYNEQFF. The CDR3 nucleotides read TGTGCCGGCAGTTTAGAGTCGCCAGACTACTACAATGAGCAGTTCTTC.

Regarding this clonotype: A much bigger clone sits one base away, suggesting this may be a read error. This chain links TRBV4-1 with TRBJ2-7; D may correspond to TRBD1 or TRBD2 (6 bases each). CDR3 length: 17 residues. Between the trimmed V and J ends, which lost 0 bases and 7 bases, there was a span of 22 bases. Germline V lookup: CDR1 MGHRA, CDR2 YSYEKL. The DNA of the CDR3 is TGCGCCAGCAGCCAAGACCCGACAGGAGGGTTATACAATGAGCAGTACTTC. It translates to CASSQDPTGGLYNEQYF.

Comments on this clonotype: This may arise from a read error, as a much more abundant clone is one base away. The gene calls are TRBV21-1 and TRBJ2-1; no DNA check was done on the table's D call, TRBD2. TRBV21-1 is a pseudogene. This CDR3 comprises 16 residues. CDR3 DNA sequence: TGTGCCAGCAGCAAAGGCGAGGGACCAATAGTCTACGAGCAGTTCTTC. Its translation is CASSKGEGPIVYEQFF.

This clonotype was seen a handful of times. The chain links TRBV6-1 to TRBJ2-6, with 11 bases matching TRBD2. The V gene end was trimmed by 3 bases and the J gene end by 2 bases; junction bases not matched to a gene: 3. The germline V gene encodes CDR1 MNHNS and CDR2 SASEGT. The CDR3 runs 17 residues. The CDR3 loop is CASSENSGRAGANVLTF. Here the CDR3 DNA reads TGTGCCAGCAGTGAGAATAGCGGGAGGGCTGGGGCCAACGTCCTGACTTTC.

This clonotype was counted at least ten times. V gene TRBV3-1 combines with J gene TRBJ1-2; D ambiguous. CDR1 is LGHDT and CDR2 is YNNKEL in the germline V gene (reference sequence). Between the trimmed V and J ends, which lost 3 bases and 8 bases, there was a span of 10 bases. The CDR3 runs to 12 residues. The CDR3 here is CASSQGGRGYTF. The DNA for the CDR3 is TGTGCCAGCAGCCAGGGAGGTAGGGGCTACACCTTC.